The TCR beta chain under discussion was sequenced for a study of control samples from healthy donors and cancer patients. The CDR3 runs to 14 residues. Germline loops: CDR1 SNHLY, CDR2 FYNNEI. V lost 7 bases, J lost 6 bases, and 16 bases lay in between. This table comes from immunoSEQ multiplex PCR, and its TCRdb copy is limited to in-frame clones, with some not included. The sample records 200,000 to 250,000 clones, around 94% being singletons. Material: blood. The sequence came from a man aged 45-65 years in good health. The rearrangement links TRBV2 to TRBJ1-5; a weak D match, TRBD1 (6 bases). The CDR3 sequence is CASMRIRGGQPQHF. CDR3 nucleotides: TGTGCCAGCATGCGGATTAGAGGGGGTCAGCCCCAGCATTTT.